The sequence of this T cell receptor (beta chain) was determined in a study of blood T cell repertoires in COVID-19. Across the whole study: The United States, Italy and Spain provided the acute and convalescent COVID-19 samples.

Authors' methods: Quantification of nucleated cells was approximated via reference gene primer amplification. TCRdb's table, derived via immunoSEQ multiplex PCR, lists solely in-frame clones and lacks some. The V and J calls and the clone size are those of that table, but D and trimming were determined from the DNA. This table holds tens of thousands of clones, roughly 80% found once. Germline V gene sequence: CDR1 SGHDT, CDR2 YYEEEE. The CDR3 length is 16 residues. Trimming took 3 bases from V and 0 from J; bases not matched to a gene: 6. The chain links TRBV5-6 to TRBJ2-4, with 7 positions matching TRBD1. The source of this sequence is a woman in her 50s with acute or convalescent COVID-19. The sequenced sample consisted of peripheral blood. CDR3: CASSSTGTVAKNIQYF. CDR3 nucleotides: TGTGCCAGCAGCTCGACAGGGACAGTAGCCAAAAACATTCAGTACTTC.